The clone carrying this TCR beta chain was picked up a small number of times. Germline-derived CDR1 and CDR2 are SGDLS and YYNGEE. This CDR3 is 16 amino acids long. V was pared by 0 bases and J by 8 bases, with 17 bases between. The data are from a study of OX40 agonist ivuxolimab in advanced cancers. On the study more broadly: It was permissible to have had prior anti-PD-1, anti-PD-L1 or anti-CTLA-4 therapy, and under 45% had some.

Assay: immunoSEQ multiplex PCR; the TCRdb copy retains only in-frame clones and omits some. The sample lists roughly 80,000 clones; 70% to 90% were seen once. Source: CD4+ or CD8+ T cells sorted from blood, taken in a trial of the OX40 agonist ivuxolimab. The chain joins TRBV9 to TRBJ1-4; weak D call: TRBD1 (5 bases). The TCR sequence derives from an adult with an advanced solid tumor such as melanoma, head and neck, liver or kidney cancer. CDR3: CASSVGVRQGLEKLFF. The CDR3 bases are TGTGCCAGCAGCGTAGGGGTTCGGCAGGGACTCGAAAAACTGTTTTTT.